A single sample is the source of the 24 T cell receptor beta chains below, sequenced in a study of T cell changes during pregnancy in multiple sclerosis (dated by TCRdb to the late 2010s). Library generation was performed with the immunoSEQ multiplex PCR assay. The table comes from immuneACCESS by way of TCRdb, which keeps in-frame sequences with V and J called. Part of the clones is missing from these tables; in studies checked, under half for an unresolved V gene and the rest for unknown reasons. For this sample there are tens of thousands of clones; around 93% appear just once. 0.75% to 0.95% of the sample is taken by the ten largest. The sequencing here drew on peripheral blood, taken in the first trimester of pregnancy. The source is a female donor with multiple sclerosis, enrolled in a pregnancy study.

The gene calls are TRBV7-2 and TRBJ2-1; a weak D match, TRBD1 (6 bases). Deletions cut 1 base from V and 6 bases from J, with 13 bases between. CDR1 and CDR2 from the germline V gene are SGHTA and FQGNSA. This CDR3 region has 15 residues. CDR3 nucleotides: TGTGCCAGCAGCTTAGGGACAGCGAACATCAATGAGCAGTTCTTC. Amino acids: CASSLGTANINEQFF. Based on the CDR3 plus reference TRBV7-2 and TRBJ2-1, the full variable domain is GAGVSQSPSNKVTEKGKDVELRCDPISGHTALYWYRQSLGQGLEFLIYFQGNSAPDKSGLPSDRFSAERTGGSVSTLTIQRTQQEDSAVYLCASSLGTANINEQFFGPGTRLTVL.

V gene TRBV30 combines with J gene TRBJ1-2; D call uncertain. Germline-derived CDR1 and CDR2 are GTSNPN and SVGIG (reference sequence). The CDR3 is 13 residues long. Trimming shortened V by 0 bases and J by 9 bases, and 14 bases separated the two germline ends. The CDR3 loop reads CAWSVPLSGSYTF. The DNA of the CDR3 is TGTGCCTGGAGTGTACCCTTGTCGGGGAGCTACACCTTC.

This clone is a singleton in its sample. The chain couples TRBV2 to TRBJ2-3; TRBD2 agrees at 10 bases. The CDR3 contains 13 residues. V lost 10 bases, J lost 4 bases, and 5 bases stayed unmatched. Germline V gene sequence: CDR1 SNHLY, CDR2 FYNNEI. This chain's CDR3 is CATLAGVPDTQYF. As DNA, the CDR3 is TGTGCCACCCTAGCGGGGGTCCCAGATACGCAGTATTTT.

The chain recombines TRBV5-4 with TRBJ2-5, with 10 nucleotides matching TRBD2. The CDR3 runs to 15 residues. Germline-derived CDR1 and CDR2 are SGHNT and YYREEE (reference sequence). The V and J ends lost 4 bases and 1 base, in that order; junction bases with no gene match: 4. The chain's CDR3 is CASSPLAGAQETQYF. The CDR3 DNA is TGTGCCAGCAGCCCGCTAGCGGGGGCCCAAGAGACCCAGTACTTC.

V gene TRBV15 combines with J gene TRBJ1-1, with 8 nucleotides matching TRBD1. Germline values: CDR1 LNHNV, CDR2 YYDKDF (reference sequence). After removal of 4 bases from V and 2 bases from J, the junction contained 9 bases not matched to a gene. The CDR3 consists of 16 residues. Written as DNA, the CDR3 is TGTGCCACCAGCACCCGAATTGGGACAGGAAACACTGAAGCTTTCTTT. Translating gives CATSTRIGTGNTEAFF.

This chain links TRBV27 with TRBJ2-3; D not certain. The CDR3 has 15 residues. The germline V and J ends were trimmed by 2 bases and 2 bases, with 11 bases remaining between them. Germline V CDR1 and CDR2: MNHEY, SMNVEV (reference sequence). This CDR3 is CASSLTASHTDTQYF. DNA of the CDR3: TGTGCCAGCAGTTTAACTGCGAGCCACACAGATACGCAGTATTTT.

The genes are TRBV29-1 and TRBJ1-2, with D hard to call. Per the germline V gene, CDR1 is SQVTM and CDR2 is ANQGSEA. This CDR3 has 14 amino acids. With 6 bases removed from V and 3 bases from J, the gap between germline ends came to 17 bases. CDR3 DNA: TGCAGCGTCCGACCCCTCACAGTCTACTATGGCTACACCTTC. This encodes CSVRPLTVYYGYTF.

The V and J genes are TRBV19 and TRBJ1-5, with D possibly matching TRBD1 (5 bases). Germline V CDR1 and CDR2: LNHDA, SQIVND (reference sequence). The CDR3 runs to 15 residues. The V end lost 8 bases, the J end lost 0 bases, and 14 bases lay between the germline ends. CDR3 bases: TGTGCCAGTGGACGGGACTCACTTAGCAATCAGCCCCAGCATTTT. This codes for CASGRDSLSNQPQHF.

The rearrangement links TRBV10-1 to TRBJ1-4; D may be TRBD1 (6 bases). Looked up from germline, CDR1 is WNHNN and CDR2 is SYGVQD (reference sequence). Trimming shortened V by 4 bases and J by 0 bases, and 15 bases separated the two germline ends. This CDR3 spans 17 amino acids. In DNA form, the CDR3 reads TGCGCCAGCAGTGGCCCCGGACAGTTTGCAACTAATGAAAAACTGTTTTTT. Its protein is CASSGPGQFATNEKLFF.

This clone was seen repeatedly, ten times or more. The rearrangement joins TRBV4-2 to TRBJ2-2; D gene ambiguous. This CDR3 spans 14 amino acids. Looked up from germline, CDR1 is LGHNA and CDR2 is YNFKEQ. V was trimmed by 4 bases and J by 3 bases, leaving 9 bases between them. The CDR3 loop is CASSPVGDTGELFF. DNA for the CDR3: TGTGCCAGCAGCCCCGTGGGCGACACCGGGGAGCTGTTTTTT.

This chain connects TRBV5-1 to TRBJ1-4; TRBD1 matches 10 bases. CDR3 size: 16 residues. Germline V gene lookup returns CDR1 SGHRS and CDR2 YFSETQ. The ends lost 5 bases at V and 7 bases at J; junction bases unmatched: 11. The CDR3 here is CASRPTTGGSGEKLFF. CDR3 coding DNA: TGCGCCAGCAGACCCACGACAGGGGGCAGTGGTGAAAAACTGTTTTTT.

This clone was counted once. The chain carries TRBV11-2 and TRBJ1-6; unclear D gene. V lost 5 bases and J lost 3, with 8 bases in between. The CDR3 runs to 14 residues. CDR1 and CDR2 (germline): SGHAT, FQNNGV. In DNA form, the CDR3 reads TGTGCCAGCAGCCGACTCAGCTATAATTCACCCCTCCACTTT. Its protein product is CASSRLSYNSPLHF.

The genes are TRBV5-6 and TRBJ2-5, with TRBD1 matching over 12 bases. Germline values: CDR1 SGHDT, CDR2 YYEEEE. The CDR3 is 15 amino acids. V dropped 3 bases and J dropped 5; count of bases not matched to a gene: 5. In nucleotides, the CDR3 is TGTGCCAGCAGCTGGGGACAGGGGGCGGCGGAGACCCAGTACTTC. This sequence encodes CASSWGQGAAETQYF.

The chain employs TRBV19 and TRBJ1-6; no clear D. This CDR3 contains 15 residues. V was clipped by 4 bases and J by 1 base, with 8 bases between them. Per germline, CDR1 LNHDA and CDR2 SQIVND (reference sequence). Here the CDR3 DNA reads TGTGCCAGTAGTACCCCAGTATCCTATAATTCACCCCTCCACTTT. Its translation is CASSTPVSYNSPLHF. Based on the CDR3 plus reference TRBV19 and TRBJ1-6, the full variable domain is DGGITQSPKYLFRKEGQNVTLSCEQNLNHDAMYWYRQDPGQGLRLIYYSQIVNDFQKGDIAEGYSVSREKKESFPLTVTSAQKNPTAFYLCASSTPVSYNSPLHFGNGTRLTVT.

V gene TRBV6-5 combines with J gene TRBJ1-1; 7 bases are a match to TRBD1. The CDR3 contains 15 residues. Trimming cost V 6 bases and J 0 bases; bases outside gene matches: 7. The germline CDR1 and CDR2 sequences are MNHEY and SVGAGI. The CDR3 sequence is CASRYNRGMNTEAFF. For the CDR3, the DNA is TGTGCCAGCAGGTATAACAGGGGTATGAACACTGAAGCTTTCTTT.

V gene TRBV11-3 combines with J gene TRBJ1-1; TRBD1 aligns across 10 bases. CDR3 size: 13 residues. CDR1 SGHNT and CDR2 YENEEA come from the germline V gene. The trim removed 5 bases at V and 11 bases at J, leaving 8 bases unmatched. Here the CDR3 reads CASSTRTGGEAFF. CDR3 DNA sequence: TGTGCCAGCAGCACGCGGACAGGGGGGGAGGCTTTCTTT.

The chain has TRBV14 and TRBJ2-2; 7 bases fit TRBD2. Germline V gives CDR1 SGHDN, CDR2 FVKESK. V lost 0 bases, J lost 6 bases, and 13 bases stayed unmatched. CDR3 size: 18 residues. The CDR3 loop is CASSQDRVGGTLSGELFF. The CDR3 coding sequence is TGTGCCAGCAGCCAAGATCGCGTCGGGGGGACGTTGTCCGGGGAGCTGTTTTTT. Looking up the rest from reference TRBV14 and TRBJ2-2 gives the full variable domain: EAGVTQFPSHSVIEKGQTVTLRCDPISGHDNLYWYRRVMGKEIKFLLHFVKESKQDESGMPNNRFLAERTGGTYSTLKVQPAELEDSGVYFCASSQDRVGGTLSGELFFGEGSRLTVL.

The chain uses TRBV2 and TRBJ2-5; D ambiguous. V lost 1 base and J 2 bases, leaving 14 bases between the germline ends. Germline V gene lookup returns CDR1 SNHLY and CDR2 FYNNEI. This CDR3 spans 16 amino acids. CDR3 region: CASSEVVRTVQETQYF. The CDR3, as DNA: TGTGCCAGCAGTGAAGTGGTGCGAACAGTTCAAGAGACCCAGTACTTC.

This chain links TRBV4-1 with TRBJ2-3, with 11 bases matching TRBD1. Germline-derived CDR1 and CDR2 are MGHRA and YSYEKL. Trimming took 0 bases from V and 3 from J; bases not matched to a gene: 5. The CDR3 covers 17 residues. CDR3 DNA: TGCGCCAGCAGCCAAGAAAGGAGGGACAGGGGGACAGATACGCAGTATTTT. It is translated as CASSQERRDRGTDTQYF.

V usage is TRBV4-3 and J usage is TRBJ2-3, with D possibly matching TRBD2 (5 bases). The CDR3 totals 18 residues. CDR1 is LGHNA and CDR2 is YSLEER in the germline V gene. V shed 0 bases and J shed 0 bases, with 16 bases lying between them. The CDR3: CASSQDWTLQLSTDTQYF. DNA of the CDR3: TGCGCCAGCAGCCAAGACTGGACTCTACAGCTAAGCACAGATACGCAGTATTTT.

This chain joins TRBV5-4 and TRBJ2-5, with TRBD2 identical over 10 bases. Germline CDR1 is SGHNT and CDR2 is YYREEE (reference sequence). This CDR3 has 14 amino acids. Trimming at V came to 7 bases and at J to 4 bases, leaving 7 bases not matched to a gene. Written as DNA, the CDR3 is TGTGCCAGCGGGCTAGCGGGGGCGAGAGAGACCCAGTACTTC. It yields the protein CASGLAGARETQYF.

In the case of this clone: The same CDR3 also results from other DNA sequences found in this sample. This chain links TRBV7-2 with TRBJ1-5; 7 bases match TRBD1. V shed 4 bases, J shed 6 bases, and the junction held 6 bases outside the gene matches. The germline CDR1 and CDR2 sequences are SGHTA and FQGNSA. CDR3 length: 14 residues. In DNA, the CDR3 is TGTGCCAGCAGCTCCCGACAGGGAGGTCAGCCCCAGCATTTT. This translates into CASSSRQGGQPQHF.

V and J are TRBV4-3 and TRBJ2-3; D ambiguous. CDR3 length equals 14 residues. Germline V lookup: CDR1 LGHNA, CDR2 YSLEER. Trimming left V 0 bases short and J 6 bases short, with 10 bases between. The CDR3 reads CASSQDGLEDTQYF. CDR3 sequence (DNA): TGCGCCAGCAGCCAAGATGGGTTGGAGGATACGCAGTATTTT.

V usage is TRBV7-6 and J usage is TRBJ1-1; TRBD1 aligns across 8 bases. The CDR3 spans 12 residues. The germline CDR1 and CDR2 sequences are SGHVS and FNYEAQ. V gave up 9 bases and J gave up 1 base; unmatched junction bases: 1. The CDR3: CASGQGNTEAFF. The CDR3 region has the DNA TGTGCCAGTGGACAGGGGAACACTGAAGCTTTCTTT.